Shown below are 22 T cell receptor beta chains from a single sample sequenced in a study of Tregs in tolerant kidney transplant recipients. Produced via immunoSEQ multiplex PCR; TCRdb's table is partial and in-frame only. The sample contains about 110,000 clones, roughly 89% of which appear only once. The source was CD4+ T cells from blood, collected before the transplant. The receptors here all came from a human donor who received a combined kidney and bone marrow transplant.

The chain employs TRBV10-3 and TRBJ1-5, with D tentatively TRBD1 (6 bases). The V gene's germline CDR1 is ENHRY and CDR2 SYGVKD. The CDR3 spans 11 residues. Between the trimmed V and J ends, which lost 11 bases and 2 bases, there was a span of 7 bases. The CDR3 spells CASGGNQPQHF. The CDR3 DNA sequence: TGTGCCTCAGGGGGCAATCAGCCCCAGCATTTT.

The chain carries TRBV7-2 and TRBJ2-1; 13 bases agree with TRBD2. The CDR3 extends over 14 amino acids. The V gene end was trimmed by 3 bases and the J gene end by 7 bases; junction bases not matched to a gene: 0. CDR1 is SGHTA and CDR2 is FQGNSA in the germline V gene. The CDR3 DNA is TGTGCCAGCAGCTTGGGACTAGCGGGGAATGAGCAGTTCTTC. The encoded protein is CASSLGLAGNEQFF.

J is TRBJ2-5 and V is TRBV27; D gene ambiguous. CDR1 and CDR2 from the germline V gene are MNHEY and SMNVEV (reference sequence). V was trimmed by 8 bases and J by 0 bases, leaving 4 bases between them. The CDR3 is 11 amino acids. CDR3 amino acids: CASPYQETQYF. The CDR3 bases are TGTGCCAGCCCGTACCAAGAGACCCAGTACTTC.

The chain couples TRBV5-4 to TRBJ1-1, with 10 bases lining up with TRBD1. J lost 3 bases, V lost 5 bases, and 7 bases had no gene match. Germline V gives CDR1 SGHNT, CDR2 YYREEE (reference sequence). This CDR3 contains 15 residues. As DNA, the CDR3 is TGTGCCAGCAGTAGGGACAGGGGCGAGGACACTGAAGCTTTCTTT. Encoded protein: CASSRDRGEDTEAFF.

The chain joins TRBV2 to TRBJ2-7, with TRBD2 identical over 7 bases. The CDR3 extends over 14 amino acids. With V trimmed by 6 bases and J by 3 bases, 8 bases remained unmatched. The germline V gene encodes CDR1 SNHLY and CDR2 FYNNEI. CDR3 residues: CASRGSGMVYEQYF. The CDR3 DNA reads TGTGCCAGCAGAGGAAGCGGGATGGTCTACGAGCAGTACTTC.

The rearrangement uses TRBV29-1 and TRBJ2-1; perhaps TRBD2 as D (5 bases). The CDR3 runs to 11 residues. The ends were cut back, 2 bases at V and 7 bases at J, with 6 bases in the middle. The germline V gene encodes CDR1 SQVTM and CDR2 ANQGSEA. The CDR3 coding sequence is TGCAGCGTTGAACGAGGGAATGAGCAGTTCTTC. This codes for CSVERGNEQFF.

CDR3 coding DNA: TGTGCCAGCAGGCGGGACAGGGGGCTCACTGAAGCTTTCTTT. It codes for CASRRDRGLTEAFF. V and J are TRBV27 and TRBJ1-1; the match to TRBD1 covers 12 bases. The trim removed 6 bases at V and 4 bases at J, leaving 3 bases unmatched. Germline loops: CDR1 MNHEY, CDR2 SMNVEV (reference sequence). The CDR3 is 14 residues long.

This clone came up a few times. The identical CDR3 is also encoded by other nucleotide sequences in the sample. The V call is TRBV5-1, the J call TRBJ2-1, with TRBD2 matching 7 bases. With V trimmed by 0 bases and J by 7 bases, 7 bases remained unmatched. Per germline, CDR1 SGHRS and CDR2 YFSETQ. CDR3 length equals 15 residues. CDR3 bases: TGCGCCAGCAGCTTGGGCTCTAGCGGAACAAATGAGCAGTTCTTC. It is translated as CASSLGSSGTNEQFF.

This chain connects TRBV9 to TRBJ2-1; D is possibly TRBD2 (5 bases). V gave up 0 bases and J gave up 8 bases, with 9 bases separating them. This CDR3 is 13 amino acids long. From germline, CDR1 is SGDLS and CDR2 YYNGEE. CDR3 nucleotide sequence: TGTGCCAGCAGCGTAGTTCCTAGCCATGAGCAGTTCTTC. It codes for CASSVVPSHEQFF.

The V gene is TRBV5-4, the J gene TRBJ1-1; weak D call: TRBD1 (6 bases). This CDR3 has 14 amino acids. Germline assignment: CDR1 SGHNT and CDR2 YYREEE (reference sequence). V gave up 4 bases and J gave up 1 base, with 11 bases separating them. The CDR3 loop reads CASSPQDRNTEAFF. The CDR3, as DNA: TGTGCCAGCAGCCCGCAGGACAGGAACACTGAAGCTTTCTTT.

The chain employs TRBV28 and TRBJ2-7, with a weak D call TRBD2 (6 bases). Germline V gives CDR1 MDHEN, CDR2 SYDVKM. This CDR3 region has 13 residues. The ends were cut back, 10 bases at V and 1 base at J, with 14 bases in the middle. The CDR3 here is CATLRETSYEQYF. CDR3 coding DNA: TGTGCCACCCTCCGGGAGACTTCCTACGAGCAGTACTTC. Full variable domain (rest looked up from reference TRBV28 and TRBJ2-7): DVKVTQSSRYLVKRTGEKVFLECVQDMDHENMFWYRQDPGLGLRLIYFSYDVKMKEKGDIPEGYSVSREKKERFSLILESASTNQTSMYLCATLRETSYEQYFGPGTRLTVT.

The V call is TRBV29-1, the J call TRBJ2-3; TRBD2 is a possible D gene (6 bases). From germline, CDR1 is SQVTM and CDR2 ANQGSEA. With 4 bases removed from V and 4 bases from J, the gap between germline ends came to 12 bases. There are 13 residues in the CDR3. The CDR3 region has the DNA TGCAGCGTTGTTAGGACTACAGCAGATACGCAGTATTTT. It specifies CSVVRTTADTQYF.

The chain combines TRBV28 with TRBJ2-2, with a weak D call TRBD1 (5 bases). This CDR3 has 16 amino acids. Germline V lookup: CDR1 MDHEN, CDR2 SYDVKM. V gave up 10 bases and J gave up 2 bases, with 20 bases separating them. CDR3 region: CATRSFDRKNTGELFF. The CDR3 region has the DNA TGTGCCACCCGATCTTTTGACAGAAAAAACACCGGGGAGCTGTTTTTT.

This sequence joins TRBV5-6 and TRBJ1-2, with D unresolved. CDR1 is SGHDT, CDR2 YYEEEE, per germline. The CDR3 sequence is 10 residues long. Trimming removed 9 bases at V and 2 bases at J, with 5 bases between. The CDR3 is CATPNYGYTF. The CDR3 DNA reads TGTGCCACCCCGAACTATGGCTACACCTTC.

V is TRBV4-2 and J is TRBJ1-4; 8 nucleotides agree with TRBD1. V was clipped by 4 bases and J by 5 bases; unmatched bases: 9. Looked up from germline, CDR1 is LGHNA and CDR2 is YNFKEQ. This CDR3 is 16 amino acids long. Here the CDR3 reads CASSPNPGTGNEKLFF. The CDR3 region has the DNA TGTGCCAGCAGCCCCAACCCCGGGACAGGCAATGAAAAACTGTTTTTT.

The chain employs TRBV9 and TRBJ1-3; possibly TRBD1 for D (6 bases). The CDR3 is made up of 16 amino acids. Germline assignment: CDR1 SGDLS and CDR2 YYNGEE. V was clipped by 7 bases and J by 6 bases, with 23 bases between them. This CDR3 reads CASALHPSGQPNTIYF. CDR3 nucleotides: TGTGCCAGCGCACTCCACCCTTCAGGACAGCCAAACACCATATATTTT. Variable domain in full (rest from reference TRBV9 and TRBJ1-3): DSGVTQTPKHLITATGQRVTLRCSPRSGDLSVYWYQQSLDQGLQFLIQYYNGEERAKGNILERFSAQQFPDLHSELNLSSLELGDSALYFCASALHPSGQPNTIYFGEGSWLTVV.

CDR3 loop: CASSGGTGGYEQYF. In DNA form, the CDR3 reads TGTGCCAGCAGTGGAGGGACAGGGGGATACGAGCAGTACTTC. This chain links TRBV25-1 with TRBJ2-7; TRBD1 aligns across 11 bases. Germline CDR1 MGHDK, CDR2 SYGVNS. The CDR3 has 14 residues. J gave up 4 bases and V 4 bases, and 3 bases lay outside the gene matches.

This clone has a handful of counts. This rearrangement joins TRBV28 to TRBJ2-5; unclear D gene. Germline CDR1 MDHEN, CDR2 SYDVKM. The length of the CDR3 is 16 residues. V gave up 4 bases and J gave up 4 bases, with 19 bases separating them. The CDR3 region is CASSSLWSRRGETQYF. In DNA, the CDR3 is TGTGCCAGCAGTTCCTTATGGTCTAGACGCGGAGAGACCCAGTACTTC.

The rearrangement links TRBV5-1 to TRBJ1-2; D ambiguous. The germline CDR1 and CDR2 sequences are SGHRS and YFSETQ. CDR3 length: 14 residues. Trimming took 0 bases from V and 5 from J, leaving 11 bases between them. CDR3 nucleotide sequence: TGCGCCAGCAGCTTGGCCGCGGAGTTGTATGGCTACACCTTC. Residues: CASSLAAELYGYTF.

The DNA of the CDR3 is TGTGCCAGCAGCTTAGGGGGACAGGGAAGCAATCAGCCCCAGCATTTT. Its protein is CASSLGGQGSNQPQHF. This rearrangement joins TRBV7-2 to TRBJ1-5, with 9 bases identical to TRBD1. The trim removed 1 base at V and 1 base at J, leaving 2 bases unmatched. The CDR3 is 16 residues long. The germline gives CDR1 SGHTA, CDR2 FQGNSA.

J is TRBJ2-5 and V is TRBV7-2; 10 bases agree with TRBD1. J gave up 4 bases and V 3 bases, and 8 bases lay outside the gene matches. Germline assignment: CDR1 SGHTA and CDR2 FQGNSA. The CDR3 extends over 16 amino acids. CDR3 in DNA: TGTGCCAGCAGCTTGGGGGACAGGGGAGGGAGAGAGACCCAGTACTTC. Translation: CASSLGDRGGRETQYF.

The chain recombines TRBV5-4 with TRBJ2-2, with TRBD1 identical over 8 bases. With V trimmed by 2 bases and J by 0 bases, 3 bases remained unmatched. CDR1 and CDR2 from the germline V gene are SGHNT and YYREEE (reference sequence). The CDR3 totals 16 residues. CDR3 in DNA: TGTGCCAGCAGCTTCGGGACAGGAGCGAACACCGGGGAGCTGTTTTTT. It yields the protein CASSFGTGANTGELFF.